The 24 T cell receptor beta chains below come from one sample, sequenced in a study of T cell responses to AZD1222 COVID-19 vaccine. Measured with immunoSEQ multiplex PCR; TCRdb has only the in-frame clones, and not every one. The sample has about 82,000 clones; roughly 91% are singletons. The specimen comprised peripheral blood, sampled 28 days after the second AZD1222 dose. The receptor source for this set is an adult who received the AZD1222 COVID-19 vaccine.

This clone showed up just a few times. The CDR3 reads CASSAGQADTQYF. CDR3 DNA sequence: TGTGCCAGCAGCGCCGGACAGGCAGATACGCAGTATTTT. The genes are TRBV9 and TRBJ2-3; TRBD1 matches at 7 bases. The CDR3 sequence is 13 residues long. V lost 3 bases, J lost 4 bases, and 2 bases stayed unmatched. The germline gives CDR1 SGDLS, CDR2 YYNGEE. The complete variable domain, with remaining parts taken from reference TRBV9 and TRBJ2-3, reads DSGVTQTPKHLITATGQRVTLRCSPRSGDLSVYWYQQSLDQGLQFLIQYYNGEERAKGNILERFSAQQFPDLHSELNLSSLELGDSALYFCASSAGQADTQYFGPGTRLTVL.

This clone was counted only a few times. The gene calls are TRBV10-3 and TRBJ2-2; no firm D call. V lost 3 bases and J lost 7, with 6 bases in between. Per germline, CDR1 ENHRY and CDR2 SYGVKD. CDR3 length: 12 amino acids. The CDR3 DNA is TGTGCCATCAGTGATGTGGACGGGGAGCTGTTTTTT. It codes for CAISDVDGELFF.

This rearrangement joins TRBV7-9 to TRBJ1-2, with 7 bases lining up with TRBD1. In germline, CDR1 is SEHNR, CDR2 FQNEAQ (reference sequence). V trimming: 2 bases; J trimming: 6 bases; junction bases outside the gene matches: 15. The CDR3 has 17 residues. The chain's CDR3 is CASSLWAGTEGNDGYTF. The CDR3 bases are TGTGCCAGCAGCTTATGGGCCGGGACAGAGGGGAATGATGGCTACACCTTC.

The rearrangement joins TRBV5-1 to TRBJ1-2; 7 bases map to TRBD1. The CDR3 covers 15 residues. V gave up 1 base and J gave up 8 bases; unmatched junction bases: 11. Germline V gives CDR1 SGHRS, CDR2 YFSETQ. The CDR3: CASSLFPGQNEGYTF. CDR3 in DNA: TGCGCCAGCAGCTTGTTTCCGGGACAGAATGAAGGCTACACCTTC.

The chain uses TRBV2 and TRBJ1-2; D is ambiguous. Germline CDR1 and CDR2: SNHLY and FYNNEI. This CDR3 spans 12 amino acids. Trimming removed 9 bases at V and 10 bases at J, with 18 bases between. The CDR3 here is CARREILRDYTF. CDR3 bases: TGTGCCAGAAGAGAAATCCTTCGGGACTACACCTTC.

J is TRBJ1-5 and V is TRBV30; D may be TRBD1 (5 bases). This CDR3 spans 14 amino acids. Deletions cut 6 bases from V and 6 bases from J, with 18 bases between. Germline CDR1 is GTSNPN and CDR2 is SVGIG (reference sequence). The CDR3 spells CACGGVGNFQPQHF. In nucleotides, the CDR3 is TGTGCCTGCGGAGGGGTAGGGAATTTTCAGCCCCAGCATTTT.

This clone was recorded only once. The genes are TRBV11-2 and TRBJ2-1; the D is unclear. Germline lookup yields CDR1 SGHAT and CDR2 FQNNGV. V lost 1 base to trimming and J lost 0 bases, with 13 bases between them. The length of the CDR3 is 17 residues. The CDR3 sequence is CASSLGAATSSYNEQFF. The CDR3 nucleotides read TGTGCCAGCAGCTTAGGCGCCGCGACATCCTCCTACAATGAGCAGTTCTTC.

The gene calls are TRBV2 and TRBJ1-6, with TRBD1 as a possible D gene (5 bases). Trimming removed 4 bases from V and 0 bases from J, with 25 bases in between. The CDR3 sequence is 21 residues long. Germline V gene data show CDR1 as SNHLY and CDR2 as FYNNEI. The CDR3 reads CASSVKNRIPIYSSYNSPLHF. CDR3 DNA sequence: TGTGCCAGCAGTGTCAAAAACAGGATTCCGATTTATAGCTCCTATAATTCACCCCTCCACTTT.

The CDR3 nucleotides are TGTGCCAGCGGGACAGGGGGTTGGAAGTACTTC. Encoded protein: CASGTGGWKYF. V gene TRBV12-3 or TRBV12-4 combines with J gene TRBJ2-7; 11 positions match TRBD1. The CDR3 is 11 amino acids. With V trimmed by 8 bases and J by 11 bases, 5 bases remained unmatched.

The J gene is TRBJ1-5, the V gene TRBV10-3; possible D gene TRBD1, 6 bases. The CDR3 has 16 residues. Germline CDR1 and CDR2: ENHRY and SYGVKD. The germline V and J ends were trimmed by 3 bases and 2 bases, with 14 bases remaining between them. This chain's CDR3 is CAISEGTGQGNQPQHF. The CDR3 nucleotides read TGTGCCATCAGTGAAGGCACAGGGCAAGGCAATCAGCCCCAGCATTTT.

J is TRBJ2-2 and V is TRBV19; 7 bases line up with TRBD1. CDR3 length: 15 residues. V gave up 7 bases and J gave up 5 bases; unmatched junction bases: 10. Germline CDR1 LNHDA, CDR2 SQIVND (reference sequence). The CDR3 loop reads CASKTGDQWTGELFF. The CDR3 bases are TGTGCCAGTAAAACAGGGGACCAATGGACCGGGGAGCTGTTTTTT.

This clone was detected only once. The chain links TRBV12-3 or TRBV12-4 to TRBJ1-1; weak D call: TRBD1 (5 bases). V gave up 5 bases and J gave up 7 bases, with 14 bases separating them. CDR3 size: 13 residues. CDR3 DNA: TGTGCCAGCAGTCTCGGGACGGATCGTGAAGCTTTCTTT. This codes for CASSLGTDREAFF.

The rearrangement uses TRBV12-3 or TRBV12-4 and TRBJ1-1; D is ambiguous. This CDR3 contains 13 residues. Trimming pared 1 base from V and 1 base from J, leaving 4 bases between. The CDR3 sequence is CASSLDKNTEAFF. The CDR3 bases are TGTGCCAGCAGTTTAGACAAGAACACTGAAGCTTTCTTT.

This chain links TRBV7-3 with TRBJ2-3, with TRBD2 matching over 7 bases. The CDR3 spans 19 residues. V trimming: 0 bases; J trimming: 3 bases; junction bases outside the gene matches: 15. Germline CDR1 is SGHTA and CDR2 is FQGTGA. The CDR3 here is CASSLTGLFGGGETDTQYF. The CDR3 nucleotides read TGTGCCAGCAGCTTAACCGGGCTCTTTGGCGGGGGAGAAACAGATACGCAGTATTTT. Combining the CDR3 with reference TRBV7-3 and TRBJ2-3 gives the whole variable domain GAGVSQTPSNKVTEKGKYVELRCDPISGHTALYWYRQSLGQGPEFLIYFQGTGAADDSGLPNDRFFAVRPEGSVSTLKIQRTERGDSAVYLCASSLTGLFGGGETDTQYFGPGTRLTVL.

This chain joins TRBV28 and TRBJ2-7, with D possibly matching TRBD2 (7 bases). The germline CDR1 and CDR2 sequences are MDHEN and SYDVKM. V lost 2 bases to trimming and J lost 3 bases, with 11 bases between them. The CDR3 has 14 amino acids. The CDR3: CASSLGGAVYEQYF. The DNA of the CDR3 is TGTGCCAGCAGTTTAGGGGGGGCAGTCTACGAGCAGTACTTC.

The gene calls are TRBV7-6 and TRBJ1-1; 8 bases match TRBD1. CDR1 and CDR2 (germline): SGHVS, FNYEAQ. This CDR3 is built from 16 residues. The V and J ends lost 7 bases and 3 bases, in that order; junction bases with no gene match: 13. This CDR3 reads CASTPLQGARDTEAFF. The CDR3 DNA is TGTGCCAGCACCCCCCTTCAGGGGGCGCGGGACACTGAAGCTTTCTTT.

The chain carries TRBV4-2 and TRBJ1-4; maybe TRBD1 (6 bases). Germline loops: CDR1 LGHNA, CDR2 YNFKEQ. The CDR3 extends over 16 amino acids. V lost 0 bases, J lost 2 bases, and 10 bases lay in between. The DNA for the CDR3 is TGTGCCAGCAGCCAAGATCCCGGACAGACTAATGAAAAACTGTTTTTT. Translated: CASSQDPGQTNEKLFF.

V usage is TRBV11-3 and J usage is TRBJ2-1; no firm D call. Trimming removed 0 bases from V and 4 bases from J, with 4 bases in between. Germline CDR1 SGHNT, CDR2 YENEEA. The CDR3 covers 13 residues. The CDR3 region has the DNA TGTGCCAGCAGCTTAGATCCATACAATGAGCAGTTCTTC. Translating it yields CASSLDPYNEQFF. Full variable domain (remainder filled in from reference TRBV11-3 and TRBJ2-1): EAGVVQSPRYKIIEKKQPVAFWCNPISGHNTLYWYLQNLGQGPELLIRYENEEAVDDSQLPKDRFSAERLKGVDSTLKIQPAELGDSAVYLCASSLDPYNEQFFGPGTRLTVL.

This clone was seen a single time. The chain is built from TRBV28 and TRBJ2-7, with D perhaps TRBD1 (6 bases). V dropped 2 bases and J dropped 3 bases, with 14 bases sitting between them. The CDR3 is made up of 15 amino acids. Germline CDR1 and CDR2: MDHEN and SYDVKM. CDR3 DNA: TGTGCCAGCAGTTTAAATACAGGGCGAATCTACGAGCAGTACTTC. Translated: CASSLNTGRIYEQYF.

V is TRBV7-2 and J is TRBJ2-6, with no clear D. Germline V gives CDR1 SGHTA, CDR2 FQGNSA. V lost 5 bases and J lost 2, with 7 bases in between. The CDR3 is 14 amino acids. CDR3 in DNA: TGTGCCAGCAGCGTCAATCCTGGGGCCAACGTCCTGACTTTC. It translates to CASSVNPGANVLTF.

This clone was observed once. The rearrangement links TRBV12-3 or TRBV12-4 to TRBJ1-2; 8 bases are a match to TRBD1. The CDR3 loop spans 12 amino acids. J was trimmed by 8 bases and V by 6 bases; bases with no gene match: 5. The CDR3 here is CASRGTGGGYTF. The CDR3 DNA is TGTGCCAGCAGGGGGACAGGAGGCGGCTACACCTTC.

V is TRBV28 and J is TRBJ1-1; 7 nucleotides align to TRBD1. V lost 8 bases and J lost 5; bases outside the gene matches: 23. The length of the CDR3 is 18 residues. The germline V gene encodes CDR1 MDHEN and CDR2 SYDVKM. CDR3 sequence reads: CASGGGAGPGTEMTEAFF. The CDR3 nucleotides read TGTGCCAGCGGCGGGGGGGCTGGGCCCGGGACAGAGATGACTGAAGCTTTCTTT.

The chain recombines TRBV7-2 with TRBJ2-5; possibly TRBD1 or TRBD2 for D (6 bases each). V shed 5 bases and J shed 4 bases, with 14 bases lying between them. This CDR3 has 14 amino acids. Germline-derived CDR1 and CDR2 are SGHTA and FQGNSA. The CDR3 sequence is CASSRGTSGETQYF. CDR3 bases: TGTGCCAGCAGCCGCGGGACAAGTGGAGAGACCCAGTACTTC.

This sequence joins TRBV5-8 and TRBJ2-2; 9 nucleotides agree with TRBD1. The V gene's germline CDR1 is SGHTS and CDR2 YDEGEE. Losses at the gene ends were 5 bases for V and 6 bases for J; bases not matched to a gene: 2. This CDR3 is 13 amino acids long. CDR3 amino acids: CASRRTGAGELFF. The CDR3 coding sequence is TGTGCCAGCAGGCGGACAGGGGCCGGGGAGCTGTTTTTT.